This TCR beta chain was captured by sequencing in a study of OX40 agonist ivuxolimab in advanced cancers. Study-level information: Males comprised 82.7% of the group, whose mean age was roughly 60 years (range roughly 20 to 90). Prior anti-PD-1, anti-PD-L1 or anti-CTLA-4 therapy did not bar entry, and more than 35% had some. General study points: Among expanded peripheral T cells, antigen specificity went undetermined. Clones of CD4+ and CD8+ blood T cells grew by week 6 at doses of 0.1 to 3.0 mg/kg.

Produced via immunoSEQ multiplex PCR; TCRdb's table is partial and in-frame only. Of over 75,000 clones in the sample, about 92% were seen once. For this clone: Its antigen is not identified.

Sample: CD4+ or CD8+ T cells sorted from blood, taken in a trial of the OX40 agonist ivuxolimab. The TCR originated in an adult with an advanced solid tumor such as melanoma, head and neck, liver or kidney cancer.

The CDR3 loop is CAIWGGPSSYEQYF. The CDR3, as DNA: TGTGCCATCTGGGGGGGACCGAGCTCCTACGAGCAGTACTTC. This chain uses TRBV10-3 with TRBJ2-7; 7 nucleotides line up with TRBD2. V shed 8 bases, J shed 0 bases, and the junction held 7 bases outside the gene matches. The germline CDR1 and CDR2 sequences are ENHRY and SYGVKD. The CDR3 loop spans 14 amino acids.